This T cell receptor beta chain was obtained from a study of OX40 agonist ivuxolimab in advanced cancers. As for the study more broadly: Ivuxolimab was a fully human IgG2 agonistic monoclonal antibody targeting the costimulatory receptor OX40 (CD134). Peripheral TCRbeta sequencing was intended to test whether TCR sequence diversity was altered and clonal T-cell expansion was caused by ivuxolimab. Intravenous ivuxolimab was administered to patients every 2 weeks at six dose levels: 0.01, 0.1, 0.3, 1.5, 3 and 10 mg/kg. Of the roughly 51 patients in dose escalation, about 20 had hepatocellular carcinoma, some 15 had melanoma, 9 had renal cell carcinoma and 9 had head and neck cancer. Three dose-escalation patients achieved partial responses, one with hepatocellular carcinoma and two with cutaneous melanoma. The paper describes the monotherapy dose-escalation part (N of about 47 patients) of the phase I trial of ivuxolimab. Patients were allowed to have had prior anti-PD-1, anti-PD-L1 or anti-CTLA-4 therapy, and 40% of the dose-escalation patients had previously received checkpoint inhibitors. A male proportion of almost 85% and a mean age of approximately 60 years, ranging from about 20 to 80, were recorded for the dose-escalation cohort.

Patients with a history of autoimmune disease or receiving systemic immunosuppression were excluded from the trial. Peripheral blood for TCR sequencing was drawn from every dose cohort at baseline, at cycle 4 day 1 and at cycle 7 day 1. Samples came from an open-label, multicenter, first-in-human phase I dose-escalation trial of ivuxolimab. The trial enrolled adults with locally advanced or metastatic head and neck squamous cell, hepatocellular, melanoma or renal cell carcinoma. Before TCR sequencing, CD4+ and CD8+ T cells were separately sorted from peripheral blood. V loses 5 bases of germline sequence and J loses 7 bases, and the interval between the two ends is 15 bases. The CDR3, from cysteine to phenylalanine, totals 14 residues. Only the CDR3 portion is preserved as DNA: 42 bases, with reading frame beginning at the first base. Taken from the germline V gene, the CDR1 and CDR2 loops are SGHVS and FQNEAQ.

Study-level results and caveats: Which antigens the clonally expanded peripheral T cells were specific for was not determined. After ivuxolimab, CD8+ T cells had more expanded clones than CD4+ T cells on average. Low levels of normalized T-cell clonal expansion were also seen in some nonresponding patients. In the 0.1-3.0 mg/kg groups, partial responders were among the patients with the lowest normalized peripheral clonal expansion, particularly in CD8+ T cells. At doses from 0.1 to 3.0 mg/kg, clonal expansion was seen in both CD4+ and CD8+ blood T cells between baseline and week 6.

Remarks on this clone: This receptor's antigen is unknown. There are no base qualities to consult, and no much larger clone falls within one base.

Genomic DNA was extracted from sorted cells for sequencing of the TCRbeta CDR3 region. The immunoSEQ Assay was used for sequencing of TCRbeta CDR3 regions. Drawn from immuneACCESS, this table holds only the in-frame rearrangements with V and J called that TCRdb kept. Clones are partly lost; checked studies trace under half to an unresolved V gene and leave the rest unexplained. This sample lists about 73,000 clones; 85% to 90% were detected once. Of the sample, 2.5% to 3% is held by the ten largest clones. Recombination linked TRBV7-8 to TRBJ2-1; TRBD2 could be the D gene, as 6 bases match. Sequencing used CD4+ or CD8+ T cells sorted from blood, obtained in a trial of the OX40 agonist ivuxolimab. The TCR sequence derives from an adult with an advanced solid tumor such as melanoma, head and neck, liver or kidney cancer. The CDR3 is CASSPWTTENEQFF. The nucleotides are TGTGCCAGCAGCCCGTGGACTACAGAAAATGAGCAGTTCTTC. Extended through the reference TRBV7-8 and TRBJ2-1 proteins, this CDR3 yields the full variable domain: GAGVSQSPRYKVAKRGQDVALRCDPISGHVSLFWYQQALGQGPEFLTYFQNEAQLDKSGLPSDRFFAERPEGSVSTLKIQRTQQEDSAVYLCASSPWTTENEQFFGPGTRLTVL.